This T cell receptor beta chain was observed in a study of shared clonotypes between healthy human individuals. The assay was carried out at the deep level. Repertoires were generated with immunoSEQ multiplex PCR, while TCRdb's copy carries only in-frame clones and drops some. The data contain about 2.1 million clones, roughly 95% of them singletons. The CDR3 totals 17 residues. V was pared by 0 bases and J by 6 bases, with 9 bases of the junction left unmatched. Germline V gene sequence: CDR1 MNHEY, CDR2 SMNVEV (reference sequence). CD45RO-negative cells were positively selected for CCR7, leaving out terminally differentiated effector memory CD45RA+ cells.

The specimen sequenced was naive CD8+ T cells from PBMCs. The chain is built from TRBV27 and TRBJ2-3; 10 nucleotides agree with TRBD2. The sequence was collected from a young man in good health. Some clones in this sample may be carry-over from other donors' samples. CDR3 loop: CASSLSPLAGVGDTQYF. CDR3 in DNA: TGTGCCAGCAGTTTATCCCCCCTAGCGGGAGTAGGGGATACGCAGTATTTT.